A single sample gave rise to the 20 T cell receptor beta chains below, sequenced in a study of blood T cell repertoires in COVID-19 (dated by TCRdb to 2019 to 2021). The library was obtained by the immunoSEQ multiplex PCR assay. As stored in TCRdb, this immuneACCESS dataset retains in-frame rearrangements with V and J assigned. A fraction of the clones does not appear; measured against another copy, unresolved V genes explain less than half of the discrepancy, and the remainder lacks a known reason. Present in this sample are about 90,000 clones, over 80% of which were seen just once. Approximately 12% of the sample belongs to the ten largest clones. The specimen was peripheral blood. The receptors here all came from a woman between 65 and 79 years old with active or convalescent COVID-19.

The chain uses TRBV5-4 and TRBJ1-1; 7 bases line up with TRBD1. J gave up 3 bases and V 4 bases, and 9 bases lay outside the gene matches. Per germline, CDR1 SGHNT and CDR2 YYREEE (reference sequence). The CDR3 sequence is 15 residues long. Here the CDR3 reads CASSPQGQIDTEAFF. In nucleotides, the CDR3 is TGTGCCAGCAGCCCGCAGGGACAGATTGACACTGAAGCTTTCTTT.

This chain joins TRBV5-1 and TRBJ2-1; 10 bases are shared with TRBD2. The CDR3 loop spans 17 amino acids. CDR1 is SGHRS and CDR2 is YFSETQ in the germline V gene. Unmatched junction bases numbered 10, after V lost 0 bases and J lost 7 bases. The CDR3 sequence is CASSLGTSGRVVNEQFF. The CDR3 coding sequence is TGCGCCAGCAGCTTGGGGACTAGCGGAAGAGTTGTGAATGAGCAGTTCTTC. The full variable domain, its missing parts supplied by reference TRBV5-1 and TRBJ2-1, is KAGVTQTPRYLIKTRGQQVTLSCSPISGHRSVSWYQQTPGQGLQFLFEYFSETQRNKGNFPGRFSGRQFSNSRSEMNVSTLELGDSALYLCASSLGTSGRVVNEQFFGPGTRLTVL.

This chain connects TRBV5-5 to TRBJ1-2; 8 bases agree with TRBD1. Germline V gene data show CDR1 as SGHKS and CDR2 as YYEKEE (reference sequence). CDR3 size: 15 residues. V shed 4 bases, J shed 2 bases, and the junction held 7 bases outside the gene matches. CDR3 in amino acids: CASSLTGAGNYGYTF. The CDR3 coding sequence is TGTGCCAGCAGCCTGACAGGGGCAGGAAACTATGGCTACACCTTC.

The chain has TRBV6-6 and TRBJ1-1; 7 nucleotides align to TRBD1. Germline values: CDR1 MNHNY, CDR2 SVGAGI (reference sequence). The CDR3 length is 13 residues. The trim removed 7 bases at V and 4 bases at J, leaving 6 bases unmatched. CDR3 nucleotides: TGTGCCAGCACCAGACAGGGATCCACTGAAGCTTTCTTT. This encodes CASTRQGSTEAFF.

This chain joins TRBV5-5 and TRBJ1-5; 12 bases are shared with TRBD1. The ends lost 2 bases at V and 6 bases at J; junction bases unmatched: 3. The CDR3 runs to 15 residues. Germline lookup yields CDR1 SGHKS and CDR2 YYEKEE (reference sequence). The CDR3 loop is CASSFGTGGAQPQHF. The DNA for the CDR3 is TGTGCCAGCAGCTTCGGGACAGGGGGCGCTCAGCCCCAGCATTTT.

This clone was observed once. Different DNA sequences within this sample yield the same CDR3. The chain carries TRBV19 and TRBJ1-1; 7 nucleotides agree with TRBD1. Germline CDR1 reads LNHDA; CDR2 reads SQIVND (reference sequence). The CDR3 runs to 13 residues. After removal of 6 bases from V and 3 bases from J, the junction contained 4 bases not matched to a gene. The CDR3 nucleotides are TGTGCCAGTAGCATGACAGGGTACACTGAAGCTTTCTTT. Its protein is CASSMTGYTEAFF.

This chain uses TRBV10-3 with TRBJ2-5; possibly TRBD1 for D (7 bases). Per the germline V gene, CDR1 is ENHRY and CDR2 is SYGVKD. The V gene lost 10 bases and the J gene lost 5 bases, with 14 bases spanning the gap. This CDR3 comprises 12 residues. Here the CDR3 DNA reads TGTGCCACGAAGGGGGCGGGGGAGACCCAGTACTTC. Its translation is CATKGAGETQYF.

The chain couples TRBV5-1 to TRBJ2-2; D is perhaps TRBD1 (6 bases). The CDR3 is 14 residues long. CDR1 SGHRS and CDR2 YFSETQ come from the germline V gene. Trimming stripped 4 bases from V and 6 bases from J, with 13 bases between. The CDR3 nucleotides are TGCGCCAGCAGCCTTACAGGGCTTTCCGGGGAGCTGTTTTTT. It specifies CASSLTGLSGELFF.

The chain carries TRBV7-9 and TRBJ1-2; 9 nucleotides align to TRBD1. There are 16 residues in the CDR3. Germline V gene sequence: CDR1 SEHNR, CDR2 FQNEAQ (reference sequence). Trimming took 0 bases from V and 0 from J; bases not matched to a gene: 2. The CDR3 DNA reads TGTGCCAGCAGCTTAGCTGGGGACAGGGCTAACTATGGCTACACCTTC. Protein: CASSLAGDRANYGYTF.

The chain uses TRBV28 and TRBJ2-2; 10 bases match TRBD1. With 8 bases clipped from V and 4 bases from J, the junction kept 7 bases outside the gene matches. Germline CDR1 reads MDHEN; CDR2 reads SYDVKM. This CDR3 contains 15 residues. Here the CDR3 DNA reads TGTGCCAGCCTAAGACAGGGGGCAGGCACCGGGGAGCTGTTTTTT. Encoded protein: CASLRQGAGTGELFF. Full variable domain (rest looked up from reference TRBV28 and TRBJ2-2): DVKVTQSSRYLVKRTGEKVFLECVQDMDHENMFWYRQDPGLGLRLIYFSYDVKMKEKGDIPEGYSVSREKKERFSLILESASTNQTSMYLCASLRQGAGTGELFFGEGSRLTVL.

The chain employs TRBV28 and TRBJ2-2; perhaps TRBD2 as D (5 bases). V was clipped by 6 bases and J by 4 bases, with 9 bases between them. CDR1 is MDHEN and CDR2 is SYDVKM in the germline V gene. This CDR3 has 13 amino acids. The CDR3 DNA reads as TGTGCCAGCAGAGGAGGAGTCACCGGGGAGCTGTTTTTT. Translating it yields CASRGGVTGELFF.

J is TRBJ2-7 and V is TRBV7-2; 8 bases map to TRBD1. CDR1 is SGHTA, CDR2 FQGNSA, per germline. The CDR3 has 13 amino acids. V shed 5 bases, J shed 3 bases, and the junction held 3 bases outside the gene matches. The CDR3 sequence is CASSRTGLYEQYF. DNA of the CDR3: TGTGCCAGCAGCCGGACAGGGCTCTACGAGCAGTACTTC.

The rearrangement links TRBV4-1 to TRBJ2-7, with 7 positions matching TRBD2. The CDR3 consists of 16 residues. From germline, CDR1 is MGHRA and CDR2 YSYEKL. The junction had 14 bases not matched to a gene; V was cut back by 5 bases and J by 4 bases. CDR3 sequence reads: CASSNPPSRGGYEQYF. CDR3 in DNA: TGCGCCAGCAGCAATCCCCCTTCGCGGGGAGGGTACGAGCAGTACTTC.

The genes are TRBV5-8 and TRBJ1-1, with unresolved D. V was trimmed by 7 bases and J by 0 bases, leaving 13 bases between them. Germline V gene lookup returns CDR1 SGHTS and CDR2 YDEGEE. This CDR3 region has 14 residues. CDR3 loop: CASPDGDVNTEAFF. CDR3 coding DNA: TGTGCCAGCCCCGACGGGGATGTGAACACTGAAGCTTTCTTT. Drawing the rest from reference TRBV5-8 and TRBJ1-1, the complete variable domain is EAGVTQSPTHLIKTRGQQATLRCSPISGHTSVYWYQQALGLGLQFLLWYDEGEERNRGNFPPRFSGRQFPNYSSELNVNALELEDSALYLCASPDGDVNTEAFFGQGTRLTVV.

This chain uses TRBV21-1 with TRBJ1-3; whether TRBD1, the table's D call, matches the DNA was not checked. TRBV21-1 is deemed a pseudogene. The CDR3 covers 15 residues. The CDR3: CASSFLQGAGNTIYF. The CDR3 nucleotides are TGTGCCAGCAGCTTCCTACAGGGGGCTGGAAACACCATATATTTT.

The sample holds one count of this clone. The chain couples TRBV29-1 to TRBJ2-6; possibly TRBD1 for D (5 bases). The V end was cut by 6 bases, the J end by 0 bases, with 12 bases between. Germline V gives CDR1 SQVTM, CDR2 ANQGSEA. The CDR3 has 15 residues. This CDR3 is CSVIQDISGANVLTF. The DNA of the CDR3 is TGCAGCGTAATACAGGACATCTCTGGGGCCAACGTCCTGACTTTC.

The chain has TRBV2 and TRBJ2-7, with TRBD1 as a possible D gene (6 bases). Germline V CDR1 and CDR2: SNHLY, FYNNEI. The germline V and J ends were trimmed by 5 bases and 1 base, with 15 bases remaining between them. CDR3 length: 15 residues. CDR3 in amino acids: CASSRDRQLSYEQYF. Here the CDR3 DNA reads TGTGCCAGCAGTAGAGACAGGCAGTTATCCTACGAGCAGTACTTC.

V gene TRBV18 combines with J gene TRBJ1-1, with D possibly matching TRBD1 (5 bases). Trimming left V 10 bases short and J 4 bases short, with 16 bases between. From germline, CDR1 is KGHSH and CDR2 LQKENI. CDR3 size: 13 residues. In DNA form, the CDR3 reads TGTGCCACCCGGGGGGGGTTCGGCACTGAAGCTTTCTTT. Protein: CATRGGFGTEAFF. The full variable domain, its missing parts supplied by reference TRBV18 and TRBJ1-1, is NAGVMQNPRHLVRRRGQEARLRCSPMKGHSHVYWYRQLPEEGLKFMVYLQKENIIDESGMPKERFSAEFPKEGPSILRIQQVVRGDSAAYFCATRGGFGTEAFFGQGTRLTVV.

This clone has just one count. This chain links TRBV5-6 with TRBJ2-7; the D gene is possibly TRBD1 (5 bases). Trimming cost V 0 bases and J 0 bases, with 7 bases left between them. This CDR3 has 14 residues. Per germline, CDR1 SGHDT and CDR2 YYEEEE. CDR3 sequence: CASSLGGSSYEQYF. CDR3 in DNA: TGTGCCAGCAGCTTGGGGGGCTCCTCCTACGAGCAGTACTTC.

Remarks on this clone: Other DNA sequences within the sample encode an identical CDR3. This chain joins TRBV10-3 and TRBJ1-2; the D is unclear. CDR1 is ENHRY, CDR2 SYGVKD, per germline. Trimming took off 0 bases at V and 3 bases at J, with 5 bases between the two ends. The CDR3 has 13 amino acids. The CDR3 reads CAISESRDYGYTF. The CDR3 bases are TGTGCCATCAGTGAGTCGAGGGACTATGGCTACACCTTC.